The present T cell receptor (beta chain) was sequenced within a study of cytomegalovirus exposure and HLA in healthy donors (dated by TCRdb to about 2017). General notes on the study: The approximately 710 repertoires of the first cohort and the roughly 120 validation repertoires were produced on the same platform, according to a later analysis. The study aimed to test whether signatures of past pathogen exposure could be identified by cataloging public T cell receptors. In addition to the first cohort of roughly 670 subjects, a separate validation cohort of 120 different subjects was used. The study combined high-throughput TCR immunosequencing, statistical association of individual TCRs with disease status, and machine learning to predict cytomegalovirus infection status. Here is what the overall study found, with its caveats: A later analysis found that TCRs clustered in the first cohort also tended to co-occur in the roughly 110 validation repertoires, with approximately 93% of cluster scores above 0. The classifier was reported to diagnose cytomegalovirus status with high specificity and sensitivity in both the original and validation cohorts. All 120 repertoires were used to score co-occurrence in the validation cohort in a later analysis, because that analysis had no HLA typing for the cohort. Three of the identified cytomegalovirus-associated TCR beta chains were confirmed in vitro to be specific for cytomegalovirus antigens. It was suggested by the authors that the approach could potentially be generalized to other disease states and immunological phenotypes. The study gave a list of about 170 TCR beta chains associated with cytomegalovirus. Most TCR sequences were observed very rarely across donors, whereas some public TCRs were present in many individuals.

Receptor libraries were prepared by the immunoSEQ multiplex PCR assay. Per the original workflow: A statistical classification framework was developed to diagnose cytomegalovirus status using the catalog of TCR beta chain sequences. TCRdb mirrors the immuneACCESS table, restricted to in-frame sequences. Some clones are absent from its copies; in checked studies, under half trace to an unresolved V gene, and the reason for the others is unknown. V and J calls and clone size follow that table, whereas D and trimming were derived from the DNA. The sample records hundreds of thousands of clones, roughly 89% of which are singletons. Of the sample, roughly 0.8% falls within the top ten clones. Reading the germline V gene gives CDR1 SGHDT and CDR2 YYEEEE. V loses 5 bases at its end and J loses 1 base; junction bases beyond the gene matches: 6. CDR3 length: 17 amino acids, cysteine to phenylalanine. CDR3 DNA only is kept here, 51 bases in frame from base 1.

A word on this clone: Its antigen remains undetermined. One base away there is no much larger clone; base qualities are not given.

Separate from the approximately 670-subject first cohort, the validation cohort of around 130 subjects was the group to which the donors belonged. The V and J genes are TRBV5-6 and TRBJ2-6; 10 nucleotides in the junction match TRBD1. The sample taken for sequencing was PBMCs. This sequence was found in a woman between 18 and 29 years old in good health and CMV-seronegative. The CDR3 loop reads CASRSWTGGSGANVLTF. The DNA sequence is as follows: TGTGCCAGCAGATCTTGGACAGGGGGATCTGGGGCCAACGTCCTGACTTTC. With the portions outside the CDR3 filled from the reference TRBV5-6 and TRBJ2-6 genes, the complete variable region becomes DAGVTQSPTHLIKTRGQQVTLRCSPKSGHDTVSWYQQALGQGPQFIFQYYEEEERQRGNFPDRFSGHQFPNYSSELNVNALLLGDSALYLCASRSWTGGSGANVLTFGAGSRLTVL.